This T cell receptor beta chain was obtained from a study of blood T cells in healthy people across ages. Study-level points and caveats: Long-lived donors exceeded aged donors in naive CD4+ cells and diversity.

The CDR3 length is 15 residues. Trimming took 6 bases from V and 5 from J, leaving 16 bases between them. Next came a second PCR, run for about 7 to 12 cycles, which used a sample-barcoded 5' primer along with a J-beta primer mix. TCRdb re-derived calls from the 5' RACE reads in MiXCR, one entry per CDR3 protein. The data contain 710,000 or so distinct CDR3 sequences, 22% of them seen just once; the ten biggest clones take up about 22%. Regarding this clonotype: Its antigen is not known.

This sequence was found in a man in his sixties or seventies in good health. Sequenced input: blood. The chain uses TRBV12-3 or TRBV12-4 and TRBJ1-4; D gene unclear. CDR3 sequence reads: CASSPRRRANEKLFF. In DNA, the CDR3 is TGTGCCAGCAGCCCACGGCGACGCGCGAATGAAAAACTGTTTTTT.